This T cell receptor beta chain was sequenced for a study of blood T cell repertoires in COVID-19. Study as a whole: Samples came from the United States, Italy and Spain, spanning acute and convalescent COVID-19.

The method was immunoSEQ multiplex PCR; TCRdb's version includes in-frame clones alone and lacks a portion of them. Among roughly 150,000 clones listed, 70% to 90% were seen once. V dropped 0 bases and J dropped 8 bases, with 8 bases sitting between them. Germline CDR1 is MNHEY and CDR2 is SMNVEV (reference sequence). The CDR3 consists of 14 residues. This clone was recorded a few times. J is TRBJ1-6 and V is TRBV27; D is possibly TRBD1 (5 bases). This clonotype originated in a woman aged 80 or over with COVID-19, enrolled during active disease. Sequences were obtained from peripheral blood. CDR3 sequence: CASSLSAGYSPLHF. As DNA, the CDR3 is TGTGCCAGCAGTTTATCCGCAGGGTATTCACCCCTCCACTTT.